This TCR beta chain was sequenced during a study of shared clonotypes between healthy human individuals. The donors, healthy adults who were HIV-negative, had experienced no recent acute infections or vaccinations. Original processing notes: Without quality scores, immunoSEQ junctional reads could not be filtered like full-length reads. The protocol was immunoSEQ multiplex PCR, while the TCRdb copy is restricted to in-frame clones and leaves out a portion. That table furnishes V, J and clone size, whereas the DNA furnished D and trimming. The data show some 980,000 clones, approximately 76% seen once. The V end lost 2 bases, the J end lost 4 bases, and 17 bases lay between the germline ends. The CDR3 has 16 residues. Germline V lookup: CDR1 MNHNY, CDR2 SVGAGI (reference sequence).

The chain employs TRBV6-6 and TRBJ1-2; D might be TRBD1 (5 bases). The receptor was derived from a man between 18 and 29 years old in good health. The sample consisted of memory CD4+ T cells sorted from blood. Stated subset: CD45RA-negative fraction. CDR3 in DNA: TGTGCCAGCAGTTACGGTAGTGGGGGACTAGGCTATGGCTACACCTTC. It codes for CASSYGSGGLGYGYTF.